This is a list of T cell receptor beta chains from one sample in a study of post-analysis software for immune sequencing data. One entry per CDR3 protein, called by TCRdb with MiXCR from the PCR reads. This sample has about 200,000 distinct CDR3 sequences, with 29% found just once. The sequencing sample was made of blood. All receptors come from a girl younger than 18 with multiple sclerosis. Both conserved end residues are part of each CDR3. D genes are given only for firm matches. Clone size is shown for a subset of rows, as once, few, many or a class of expanded clone.

j_call: TRBJ2-7; cdr3_length: 16; v_call: TRBV28; clone_size: few; d_call: TRBD2; cdr3_nt: TGTGCCAGCAGTCCCGGGACTAGCGGGAGGACAGGCGAGCAGTACTTC; cdr3_aa: CASSPGTSGRTGEQYF
j_call: TRBJ1-6; cdr3_length: 17; v_call: TRBV5-1; clone_size: -; d_call: TRBD1; cdr3_nt: TGCGCCAGCAGCTTGCAAGGGACAGGAACTTATAATCCACCCCTCCACTTT; cdr3_aa: CASSLQGTGTYNPPLHF
j_call: TRBJ2-1; cdr3_length: 16; v_call: TRBV7-3; clone_size: few; d_call: TRBD2; cdr3_nt: TGTGCCAGCAGCTTAACGCTGAAGCGGGAGGGTGATGAGCAGTTCTTC; cdr3_aa: CASSLTLKREGDEQFF
j_call: TRBJ2-2; cdr3_length: 13; v_call: TRBV19; clone_size: -; d_call: -; cdr3_nt: TGTGCCAGTAGAGGGGGACCAACCGGGGAGCGGTTTTTT; cdr3_aa: CASRGGPTGERFF
j_call: TRBJ1-4; cdr3_length: 14; v_call: TRBV12-3/TRBV12-4; clone_size: -; d_call: -; cdr3_nt: TGTGCCAGCAGTTTAGCTTTGGCAAATGAAAAACTGTTTTTT; cdr3_aa: CASSLALANEKLFF
j_call: TRBJ1-1; cdr3_length: 14; v_call: TRBV6-5; clone_size: many; d_call: -; cdr3_nt: TGTGCCAGCAGTTTCTTTACAGGGAACACTGAAGCTTTCTTT; cdr3_aa: CASSFFTGNTEAFF
j_call: TRBJ1-2; cdr3_length: 16; v_call: TRBV19; clone_size: few; d_call: TRBD1; cdr3_nt: TGTGCCAGTAGTATTGGTCAGGGACAGCAACTCCATGGCTACACCTTC; cdr3_aa: CASSIGQGQQLHGYTF
j_call: TRBJ2-1; cdr3_length: 16; v_call: TRBV7-2; clone_size: few; d_call: TRBD2; cdr3_nt: TGTGCCAGCAGCTTGCTAGCGGGGCCATCCTACAATGAGCAGTTCTTC; cdr3_aa: CASSLLAGPSYNEQFF
j_call: TRBJ2-7; cdr3_length: 13; v_call: TRBV20-1; clone_size: many; d_call: TRBD1; cdr3_nt: TGCAGTGCTAGAAGGACAGGGGTGGGCGAGCAGTACTTC; cdr3_aa: CSARRTGVGEQYF
j_call: TRBJ1-2; cdr3_length: 14; v_call: TRBV5-1; clone_size: -; d_call: -; cdr3_nt: TGCGCCAGCAGCTTGGTGGGACGGACCTATGGCTACACCTTC; cdr3_aa: CASSLVGRTYGYTF
j_call: TRBJ1-2; cdr3_length: 13; v_call: TRBV29-1; clone_size: -; d_call: TRBD1; cdr3_nt: TGCAGCGCGGCACGACAGGGTGGCTATGGCTACACCTTC; cdr3_aa: CSAARQGGYGYTF
j_call: TRBJ2-7; cdr3_length: 13; v_call: TRBV3-1; clone_size: few; d_call: -; cdr3_nt: TGTGCCAGCAGCCAATCTGGGCCAGAAGGGCAGTACTTC; cdr3_aa: CASSQSGPEGQYF
j_call: TRBJ2-7; cdr3_length: 14; v_call: TRBV5-1; clone_size: few; d_call: -; cdr3_nt: TGCGCCAGCAGCTCTCAGATCCTAGACTACGAGCAGTACTTC; cdr3_aa: CASSSQILDYEQYF
j_call: TRBJ2-1; cdr3_length: 14; v_call: TRBV28; clone_size: -; d_call: -; cdr3_nt: TGTGCCAGCAGTGCTGCTAGTGTCTACCCTGAGCAGTTCTTC; cdr3_aa: CASSAASVYPEQFF
j_call: TRBJ2-1; cdr3_length: 12; v_call: TRBV2; clone_size: few; d_call: TRBD2; cdr3_nt: TGTGCCAGCAGGGCGGGGGTCGATGAGCAGTTCTTC; cdr3_aa: CASRAGVDEQFF
j_call: TRBJ2-5; cdr3_length: 13; v_call: TRBV5-1; clone_size: few; d_call: TRBD1; cdr3_nt: TGTGCCAGCAGCTGGGGACAGGGGGAGACCCAGTACTTC; cdr3_aa: CASSWGQGETQYF
j_call: TRBJ1-6; cdr3_length: 16; v_call: TRBV12-3/TRBV12-4; clone_size: -; d_call: TRBD1; cdr3_nt: TGTGCCAGCAGTTTTCGGACAGGCCCCTGGGATTCACCCCTCCACTTT; cdr3_aa: CASSFRTGPWDSPLHF